What follows are 28 T cell receptor beta chains derived from one specimen sequenced in a study of T cell responses to AZD1222 COVID-19 vaccine. The table came from immunoSEQ multiplex PCR; TCRdb's copy has only in-frame clones and leaves some out. The sample yields 200,000 or so clones, over 85% seen once. Specimen: peripheral blood, collected 28 days after the second AZD1222 dose. Receptors originate from an adult who received the AZD1222 COVID-19 vaccine.

The V call is TRBV5-1, the J call TRBJ1-4; the D gene is possibly TRBD1 (5 bases). Trimming pared 3 bases from V and 2 bases from J, leaving 11 bases between. CDR3 length equals 15 residues. Germline assignment: CDR1 SGHRS and CDR2 YFSETQ. Here the CDR3 reads CASSSGGMTNEKLFF. The CDR3 DNA is TGCGCCAGCAGCTCCGGGGGGATGACTAATGAAAAACTGTTTTTT.

The chain uses TRBV12-3 or TRBV12-4 and TRBJ1-2; 7 bases are shared with TRBD1. CDR3 length: 13 residues. V shed 5 bases, J shed 6 bases, and the junction held 6 bases outside the gene matches. The CDR3 DNA sequence: TGTGCCAGCAGTCTCAGACAGGGTGATGGCTACACCTTC. Protein sequence: CASSLRQGDGYTF.

J is TRBJ1-4 and V is TRBV6-5; D ambiguous. The germline V and J ends were trimmed by 5 bases and 7 bases, with 14 bases remaining between them. The CDR3 is made up of 14 amino acids. Germline CDR1 MNHEY, CDR2 SVGAGI. The CDR3 reads CASSTFSSGEKLFF. CDR3 coding DNA: TGTGCCAGCAGTACCTTCTCCTCAGGTGAAAAACTGTTTTTT.

The chain employs TRBV6-5 and TRBJ1-6; no definite D call. Germline loops: CDR1 MNHEY, CDR2 SVGAGI. V lost 0 bases, J lost 6 bases, and 12 bases lay in between. The length of the CDR3 is 16 residues. CDR3 region: CASSYSKAAGNSPLHF. The CDR3 DNA sequence: TGTGCCAGCAGTTACTCGAAGGCCGCGGGTAATTCACCCCTCCACTTT.

The rearrangement links TRBV12-3 or TRBV12-4 to TRBJ1-6, with D perhaps matching TRBD1 (5 bases). This CDR3 comprises 13 residues. The V end lost 3 bases, the J end lost 14 bases, and 14 bases lay between the germline ends. Written as DNA, the CDR3 is TGTGCCAGCAGTTTGTTCCGCCGGGGCACCCTCCACTTT. It specifies CASSLFRRGTLHF.

The J gene is TRBJ2-7, the V gene TRBV11-2, with a weak D call TRBD1 (6 bases). The germline V and J ends were trimmed by 1 base and 6 bases, with 19 bases remaining between them. Germline CDR1 is SGHAT and CDR2 is FQNNGV. This CDR3 contains 16 residues. CDR3 DNA sequence: TGTGCCAGCAGCTTAGCCTCTTCCCTTTCAGGGGCCGAGCAGTACTTC. Encoded protein: CASSLASSLSGAEQYF.

V and J are TRBV18 and TRBJ1-2; TRBD1 matches 8 bases. CDR1 is KGHSH, CDR2 LQKENI, per germline. CDR3 length: 13 amino acids. The V and J ends lost 5 bases and 8 bases, in that order; junction bases with no gene match: 7. The CDR3: CASSADRARGYTF. In DNA, the CDR3 is TGTGCCAGCTCAGCGGACAGGGCGCGAGGCTACACCTTC.

This chain connects TRBV7-9 to TRBJ1-6; 9 nucleotides match TRBD1. CDR1 and CDR2 from the germline V gene are SEHNR and FQNEAQ (reference sequence). The CDR3 runs 14 residues. Trimming at V came to 8 bases and at J to 8 bases, leaving 7 bases not matched to a gene. DNA of the CDR3: TGTGCCAGCCGGGACAGGGAGTTGGATTCACCCCTCCACTTT. It specifies CASRDRELDSPLHF.

This clone was counted a single time. The chain employs TRBV27 and TRBJ1-2, with D possibly being TRBD1 (5 bases). Germline V gives CDR1 MNHEY, CDR2 SMNVEV (reference sequence). Trimming took 5 bases from V and 8 from J, leaving 27 bases between them. The CDR3 contains 17 residues. The CDR3: CASSGWVRQRRRRGYTF. The CDR3 coding sequence is TGTGCCAGCAGTGGGTGGGTTCGACAGCGCCGTCGGAGGGGCTACACCTTC.

The chain recombines TRBV2 with TRBJ1-1; unclear D gene. Germline V CDR1 and CDR2: SNHLY, FYNNEI. With 8 bases removed from V and 5 bases from J, the gap between germline ends came to 15 bases. The CDR3 extends over 13 amino acids. CDR3 DNA sequence: TGTGCCAGCGCCCCCAGTTGGGGTACTGAAGCTTTCTTT. This sequence encodes CASAPSWGTEAFF.

The rearrangement joins TRBV19 to TRBJ1-1; 8 bases agree with TRBD1. The CDR3 extends over 15 amino acids. V trimming: 7 bases; J trimming: 1 base; junction bases outside the gene matches: 8. Germline V gene lookup returns CDR1 LNHDA and CDR2 SQIVND (reference sequence). Here the CDR3 reads CASTGWGQENTEAFF. CDR3 nucleotide sequence: TGTGCCAGTACCGGGTGGGGACAGGAGAACACTGAAGCTTTCTTT.

This clone was picked up one time. The J gene is TRBJ1-2, the V gene TRBV7-9, with D hard to call. Germline CDR1 and CDR2: SEHNR and FQNEAQ (reference sequence). The ends were cut back, 3 bases at V and 7 bases at J, with 9 bases in the middle. There are 12 residues in the CDR3. CDR3 in amino acids: CASSLEPIGYTF. The CDR3 DNA follows: TGTGCCAGCAGCTTGGAGCCTATTGGCTACACCTTC.

This clone has only one observation. The chain joins TRBV6-6 to TRBJ1-6; no clear D gene. The CDR3 has 16 amino acids. Looked up from germline, CDR1 is MNHNY and CDR2 is SVGAGI (reference sequence). V was clipped by 2 bases and J by 2 bases, with 10 bases between them. This CDR3 reads CASSYNPWAYNSPLHF. CDR3 nucleotide sequence: TGTGCCAGCAGTTACAACCCCTGGGCCTATAATTCACCCCTCCACTTT.

A remark on this clone: A junction boundary mismatches the germline segment, possibly from a read error. The CDR3 sequence is CASSFGGQNTGKLFF. CDR3 DNA sequence: TGTGCCAGCAGCTTCGGGGGCCAAAACACCGGGAAGCTGTTTTTT. This sequence joins TRBV11-3 and TRBJ2-2; possibly TRBD1 or TRBD2 for D (6 bases each). CDR1 SGHNT and CDR2 YENEEA come from the germline V gene. CDR3 length equals 15 residues.

V usage is TRBV7-9 and J usage is TRBJ1-4; D uncertain. CDR1 is SEHNR, CDR2 FQNEAQ, per germline (reference sequence). The CDR3 runs to 14 residues. Trimming left V 5 bases short and J 8 bases short, with 15 bases between. In DNA form, the CDR3 reads TGTGCCAGCAGCCTTGAAGGGAATGGAGAAAAACTGTTTTTT. The encoded protein is CASSLEGNGEKLFF. The variable domain in full, with the rest retrieved from reference TRBV7-9 and TRBJ1-4, is DTGVSQNPRHKITKRGQNVTFRCDPISEHNRLYWYRQTLGQGPEFLTYFQNEAQLEKSRLLSDRFSAERPKGSFSTLEIQRTEQGDSAMYLCASSLEGNGEKLFFGSGTQLSVL.

This clone is a singleton in its sample. The rearrangement uses TRBV5-1 and TRBJ2-1; maybe TRBD1 (5 bases). Germline CDR1 reads SGHRS; CDR2 reads YFSETQ. The CDR3 has 12 residues. Trimming removed 2 bases at V and 6 bases at J, with 6 bases between. The CDR3 loop reads CASSFQGNEQFF. The CDR3 DNA is TGCGCCAGCAGCTTCCAGGGCAATGAGCAGTTCTTC.

The genes are TRBV18 and TRBJ2-1, with TRBD2 matching 12 bases. Germline V gene lookup returns CDR1 KGHSH and CDR2 LQKENI. Losses at the gene ends were 4 bases for V and 2 bases for J; bases not matched to a gene: 3. CDR3 length: 16 amino acids. CDR3 in DNA: TGTGCCAGCTCACGGACTAGCGGGGCAACCTACAATGAGCAGTTCTTC. It is translated as CASSRTSGATYNEQFF.

This clone has a single count. J is TRBJ2-5 and V is TRBV11-2, with 10 bases lining up with TRBD2. The J segment lost 1 base and the V segment lost 3 bases, leaving 2 bases of the junction unmatched. CDR1 is SGHAT and CDR2 is FQNNGV in the germline V gene. This CDR3 comprises 15 residues. As DNA, the CDR3 is TGTGCCAGCAGCTTTAGCGGGGGGTTCCAAGAGACCCAGTACTTC. Its protein is CASSFSGGFQETQYF.

V usage is TRBV25-1 and J usage is TRBJ1-2; TRBD1 aligns across 7 bases. This CDR3 region has 14 residues. In germline, CDR1 is MGHDK, CDR2 SYGVNS. Trimming took 8 bases from V and 5 from J; bases not matched to a gene: 11. The CDR3 DNA reads as TGTGCCAGCGGGGAGGGGGACAGAAATTATGGCTACACCTTC. Its protein product is CASGEGDRNYGYTF.

In its sample, this clone was seen a few times. This rearrangement joins TRBV3-1 (or the pseudogene TRBV3-2) to TRBJ1-3; a possible D gene is TRBD1 (6 bases). Between the trimmed V and J ends, which lost 0 bases and 2 bases, there was a span of 8 bases. This CDR3 comprises 15 residues. Germline assignment: CDR1 LGHDT and CDR2 YNNKEL (reference sequence). The CDR3 DNA reads TGTGCCAGCAGCCAAGAGCGGGGGCCTGGAAACACCATATATTTT. Protein product: CASSQERGPGNTIYF.

To note about this clone: Other DNA sequences from this sample encode an identical CDR3 as well. V and J are TRBV5-1 and TRBJ2-2; 9 bases map to TRBD1. The CDR3 length is 15 residues. From germline, CDR1 is SGHRS and CDR2 YFSETQ. The ends lost 3 bases at V and 2 bases at J; junction bases unmatched: 2. In DNA, the CDR3 is TGCGCCAGCAGCTCGGGACAGGGAAACACCGGGGAGCTGTTTTTT. Translated: CASSSGQGNTGELFF.

The V and J genes are TRBV5-1 and TRBJ1-1; 9 bases map to TRBD1. The ends lost 4 bases at V and 6 bases at J; junction bases unmatched: 13. Germline CDR1 and CDR2: SGHRS and YFSETQ. The CDR3 totals 16 residues. CDR3 DNA sequence: TGCGCCAGCAGCCCTGAACCGGGACAGGGAAGGGCTGAAGCTTTCTTT. This translates into CASSPEPGQGRAEAFF. Together with reference TRBV5-1 and TRBJ1-1, the CDR3 gives the full variable domain: KAGVTQTPRYLIKTRGQQVTLSCSPISGHRSVSWYQQTPGQGLQFLFEYFSETQRNKGNFPGRFSGRQFSNSRSEMNVSTLELGDSALYLCASSPEPGQGRAEAFFGQGTRLTVV.

V is TRBV13 and J is TRBJ2-1; TRBD2 matches at 9 bases. Trimming removed 4 bases from V and 6 bases from J; junction bases left unmatched: 7. The CDR3 loop spans 15 amino acids. The germline V gene encodes CDR1 PRHDT and CDR2 FYEKMQ (reference sequence). The CDR3 region has the DNA TGTGCCAGCAGCTCCCGACTAGCGGCGAGCAATGAGCAGTTCTTC. Translated: CASSSRLAASNEQFF.

In DNA form, the CDR3 reads TGTGCCAGTAGTATAGGGGGGACCCACTCGGGCTACACCTTC. This sequence encodes CASSIGGTHSGYTF. The V and J genes are TRBV19 and TRBJ1-2, with D possibly TRBD1 on 5 matching bases. Germline loops: CDR1 LNHDA, CDR2 SQIVND (reference sequence). The CDR3 totals 14 residues. The V and J ends lost 1 base and 8 bases respectively, with 14 bases between them.

This chain uses TRBV7-8 with TRBJ1-1, with 7 bases fitting TRBD1. The CDR3 covers 17 residues. Trimming took 5 bases from V and 0 from J; bases not matched to a gene: 12. Germline lookup yields CDR1 SGHVS and CDR2 FQNEAQ. The CDR3 region is CASSATPSGTVNTEAFF. The CDR3 DNA reads as TGTGCCAGCAGCGCTACACCTTCCGGGACAGTGAACACTGAAGCTTTCTTT.

The chain couples TRBV27 to TRBJ1-6, with a weak D call TRBD1 (6 bases). CDR3 length: 15 residues. Between the trimmed V and J ends, which lost 3 bases and 5 bases, there was a span of 11 bases. Germline CDR1 and CDR2: MNHEY and SMNVEV (reference sequence). CDR3 coding DNA: TGTGCCAGCAGTTTCGCAGGGGTGGATAATTCACCCCTCCACTTT. Its translation is CASSFAGVDNSPLHF.

Here the CDR3 DNA reads TGTGCCAGCAGCTTTGGGGAGAGCAGAAGCACCGGGGAGCTGTTTTTT. Translated, it gives CASSFGESRSTGELFF. The V and J genes are TRBV5-4 and TRBJ2-2, with a possible D match to TRBD2 (5 bases). The CDR3 is 16 residues long. CDR1 is SGHNT and CDR2 is YYREEE in the germline V gene (reference sequence). The V and J ends lost 2 bases and 4 bases respectively, with 15 bases between them.

This clone was picked up one time. This chain uses TRBV5-1 with TRBJ2-6; no firm D call. Germline CDR1 SGHRS, CDR2 YFSETQ. V gave up 2 bases and J gave up 2 bases, with 5 bases separating them. This CDR3 has 14 residues. CDR3: CASSFSPGANVLTF. CDR3 DNA sequence: TGCGCCAGCAGCTTTAGTCCTGGGGCCAACGTCCTGACTTTC.